One and the same sample provided the 8 T cell receptor beta chains below, sequenced in a study of T cell changes during pregnancy in multiple sclerosis. Using immunoSEQ multiplex PCR, the repertoire was profiled, and TCRdb retains in-frame clones only, with some absent. The sample yields 100,000 or so clones, 85% to 95% seen once. The starting material was peripheral blood, obtained in the second trimester of pregnancy. All receptors come from a female donor with multiple sclerosis, enrolled in a pregnancy study.

This chain uses TRBV9 with TRBJ2-1; 9 bases align to TRBD2. CDR3 size: 18 residues. Looked up from germline, CDR1 is SGDLS and CDR2 is YYNGEE. The V gene end was trimmed by 4 bases and the J gene end by 0 bases; junction bases not matched to a gene: 11. The CDR3 reads CASSRGGSGRYSYNEQFF. The CDR3 coding sequence is TGTGCCAGCAGCCGTGGTGGTAGCGGGAGATACTCCTACAATGAGCAGTTCTTC.

The genes are TRBV18 and TRBJ2-4; D unresolved. This CDR3 has 13 residues. The ends were cut back, 3 bases at V and 5 bases at J, with 8 bases in the middle. Germline V gives CDR1 KGHSH, CDR2 LQKENI. For the CDR3, the DNA is TGTGCCAGCTCACCGGTTTCGGAAAACATTCAGTACTTC. This codes for CASSPVSENIQYF.

This chain connects TRBV9 to TRBJ2-2; TRBD1 aligns across 9 bases. V gave up 0 bases and J gave up 7 bases; unmatched junction bases: 7. CDR1 is SGDLS, CDR2 YYNGEE, per germline. The CDR3 totals 16 residues. CDR3 loop: CASSVGGQGRGGELFF. The CDR3 nucleotides read TGTGCCAGCAGCGTAGGGGGACAGGGTCGGGGCGGGGAGCTGTTTTTT.

The chain has TRBV2 and TRBJ2-6, with 9 nucleotides matching TRBD1. This CDR3 spans 18 amino acids. Germline V lookup: CDR1 SNHLY, CDR2 FYNNEI. J lost 2 bases, V lost 4 bases, and 9 bases had no gene match. CDR3 nucleotide sequence: TGTGCCAGCAGTGCGTCCGGGACAGGGTTCACTGGGGCCAACGTCCTGACTTTC. Translating it yields CASSASGTGFTGANVLTF.

This sequence joins TRBV19 and TRBJ2-3; 10 nucleotides align to TRBD2. The CDR3 consists of 16 residues. Germline CDR1 and CDR2: LNHDA and SQIVND (reference sequence). Unmatched junction bases numbered 2, after V lost 1 base and J lost 1 base. CDR3 nucleotide sequence: TGTGCCAGTAGTATAGGTCTAGCGGGAGGCACAGATACGCAGTATTTT. Residues: CASSIGLAGGTDTQYF. Full variable domain (rest looked up from reference TRBV19 and TRBJ2-3): DGGITQSPKYLFRKEGQNVTLSCEQNLNHDAMYWYRQDPGQGLRLIYYSQIVNDFQKGDIAEGYSVSREKKESFPLTVTSAQKNPTAFYLCASSIGLAGGTDTQYFGPGTRLTVL.

The genes are TRBV5-1 and TRBJ2-5; 14 bases align to TRBD2. This CDR3 comprises 16 residues. Germline CDR1 SGHRS, CDR2 YFSETQ. The V and J ends lost 4 bases and 5 bases, in that order; junction bases with no gene match: 7. This CDR3 is CASSPGTSGSGETQYF. CDR3 DNA: TGCGCCAGCAGCCCCGGGACTAGCGGGAGTGGGGAGACCCAGTACTTC.

V usage is TRBV9 and J usage is TRBJ2-2, with 7 bases identical to TRBD1. V lost 2 bases and J lost 2; bases outside the gene matches: 3. This CDR3 region has 15 residues. From germline, CDR1 is SGDLS and CDR2 YYNGEE. The CDR3 sequence: CASSVQGDNTGELFF. The CDR3 bases are TGTGCCAGCAGCGTTCAGGGGGACAACACCGGGGAGCTGTTTTTT. Full variable domain (remainder filled in from reference TRBV9 and TRBJ2-2): DSGVTQTPKHLITATGQRVTLRCSPRSGDLSVYWYQQSLDQGLQFLIQYYNGEERAKGNILERFSAQQFPDLHSELNLSSLELGDSALYFCASSVQGDNTGELFFGEGSRLTVL.

This clone was counted once. The CDR3 nucleotides are TGTGCCAGCAGCTTAACGGGGGGCTCCTACAATGAGCAGTTCTTC. It translates to CASSLTGGSYNEQFF. The chain recombines TRBV7-3 with TRBJ2-1; a weak D match, TRBD2 (6 bases). This CDR3 is 15 amino acids long. Trimming cost V 0 bases and J 0 bases, with 6 bases left between them. The germline V gene has CDR1 SGHTA and CDR2 FQGTGA.